This TCR beta chain is drawn from a study of PD-1 blockade in classical Hodgkin lymphoma. Findings of the study overall: It was reported that newly diagnosed patients had less baseline TCR diversity than healthy donors. In CD4+ cells, TCR diversity went up significantly by C4D1, but in CD8+ cells it did not.

V was clipped by 4 bases and J by 2 bases, with 3 bases between them. Germline V CDR1 and CDR2: SGHDN, FVKESK. This CDR3 is built from 11 residues. Here immunoSEQ multiplex PCR was the method, and the copy in TCRdb shows in-frame clones only, minus some. The data hold roughly 61,000 clones, with approximately 92% observed a single time. Every patient had relapsed following autologous stem cell transplantation, and cohorts differed in brentuximab vedotin exposure. Notes on this clone: Its antigen remains unidentified.

This TCR came from a human donor with classical Hodgkin lymphoma. The chain uses TRBV14 and TRBJ2-7; D not certain. The sequences come from peripheral blood mononuclear cells (PBMCs), collected at baseline. The chain's CDR3 is CASSLTYEQYF. CDR3 nucleotide sequence: TGTGCCAGCAGCCTGACCTACGAGCAGTACTTC.